Shown below are 7 T cell receptor beta chains from a single sample sequenced in a study of blood T cell repertoires in COVID-19 (dated by TCRdb to the early 2020s). The method was the immunoSEQ multiplex PCR assay. In TCRdb, the immuneACCESS table is reduced to in-frame sequences with V and J assigned. These tables do not hold every clone; where another copy was compared, an unresolved V gene accounts for under half, and the others remain unexplained. This sample is represented by around 140,000 clones; over 75% of them were singletons. The ten largest clonotypes hold approximately 4% of the sample. Sequencing was performed on PBMCs or T cells enriched from blood (not recorded which). These receptors all stem from a man between 50 and 59 years old in a cohort exposed to, infected with or recovered from COVID-19 (not recorded which).

This clone was counted a single time. CDR3 DNA sequence: TGTGCCAGCAGTTTAACGATAGGGGTAAACAGCAATCAGCCCCAGCATTTT. It encodes CASSLTIGVNSNQPQHF. The V gene is TRBV28, the J gene TRBJ1-5; a weak D match, TRBD1 (5 bases). V was pared by 2 bases and J by 1 base, with 15 bases between. The CDR3 is 17 residues long. Germline loops: CDR1 MDHEN, CDR2 SYDVKM. Complete variable domain (other parts from reference TRBV28 and TRBJ1-5): DVKVTQSSRYLVKRTGEKVFLECVQDMDHENMFWYRQDPGLGLRLIYFSYDVKMKEKGDIPEGYSVSREKKERFSLILESASTNQTSMYLCASSLTIGVNSNQPQHFGDGTRLSIL.

The V call is TRBV11-2, the J call TRBJ2-1; D might be TRBD2 (5 bases). This CDR3 comprises 15 residues. CDR1 and CDR2 from the germline V gene are SGHAT and FQNNGV. Trimming removed 4 bases at V and 7 bases at J, with 17 bases between. CDR3 protein: CASSYLSGMGNEQFF. CDR3 DNA sequence: TGTGCCAGCAGCTATCTTTCCGGGATGGGGAATGAGCAGTTCTTC.

There are a few counts of this clone. The V gene is TRBV18, the J gene TRBJ2-7, with TRBD2 matching over 16 bases. This CDR3 is 15 amino acids long. Per the germline V gene, CDR1 is KGHSH and CDR2 is LQKENI. V trimming: 2 bases; J trimming: 7 bases; junction bases outside the gene matches: 2. CDR3 nucleotide sequence: TGTGCCAGCTCACCAGGGACTAGCGGGAGGGGAGAGCAGTACTTC. Translated: CASSPGTSGRGEQYF.

The chain combines TRBV12-2 with TRBJ2-1; the listed D gene, TRBD2, was not tested against the DNA. TRBV12-2 is flagged as a pseudogene. The CDR3 runs 17 residues. CDR3 in amino acids: CASRTRTSGGPRGEQFF. The CDR3 DNA follows: TGTGCAAGTCGCACCCGGACTAGCGGGGGACCCCGGGGTGAGCAGTTCTTC.

As DNA, the CDR3 is TGTGCCAGCAGTGATACTAGCGTGACAAGTGGTTACGAGCAGTACTTC. Its translation: CASSDTSVTSGYEQYF. The chain has TRBV2 and TRBJ2-7, with TRBD2 matching over 7 bases. This CDR3 contains 16 residues. With 3 bases clipped from V and 4 bases from J, the junction kept 12 bases outside the gene matches. Germline V gene lookup returns CDR1 SNHLY and CDR2 FYNNEI.

This clone was recorded once. The chain uses TRBV7-9 and TRBJ2-5; possibly TRBD2 for D (6 bases). Trimming shortened V by 1 base and J by 9 bases, and 9 bases separated the two germline ends. CDR1 is SEHNR and CDR2 is FQNEAQ in the germline V gene (reference sequence). CDR3 length equals 12 residues. CDR3 sequence reads: CASSLGGVAQYF. The DNA for the CDR3 is TGTGCCAGCAGCTTAGGGGGGGTAGCCCAGTACTTC. Based on the CDR3 plus reference TRBV7-9 and TRBJ2-5, the full variable domain is DTGVSQNPRHKITKRGQNVTFRCDPISEHNRLYWYRQTLGQGPEFLTYFQNEAQLEKSRLLSDRFSAERPKGSFSTLEIQRTEQGDSAMYLCASSLGGVAQYFGPGTRLLVL.

In the case of this clone: In the same sample, other DNA sequences code for this CDR3. The V gene is TRBV27, the J gene TRBJ1-5; D ambiguous. The V end lost 0 bases, the J end lost 3 bases, and 6 bases lay between the germline ends. The CDR3 consists of 14 residues. Per germline, CDR1 MNHEY and CDR2 SMNVEV (reference sequence). CDR3 residues: CASSLSGVNQPQHF. The CDR3 nucleotides are TGTGCCAGCAGTTTATCCGGGGTCAATCAGCCCCAGCATTTT.